This T cell receptor beta chain was captured by sequencing in a study of immune heterogeneity within non-small cell lung tumors. Bulk tumor genomic DNA constituted the template, at around 600 ng per sample. Biopsies, several per primary tumor and spaced far apart, were collected during surgery. The patients were newly diagnosed with non-small cell lung cancer, had not been treated, and had curative surgery. Study-level results: While identical dominant CDR3 beta clonotypes recurred across tumor sites within a patient, high-frequency clones unique to individual sites also appeared.

The TCR beta CDR3 region was amplified by multiplex PCR employing 32 V and 13 J primers. TCRdb passed the multiplex PCR reads through MiXCR, listing each CDR3 protein once. The table has 15,000 or so distinct CDR3 sequences, 28% seen once. The table lists this clonotype with many counts. Its antigen is still unknown. The receptor was derived from a man between 35 and 55 years old with non-small cell lung cancer. The sequenced material came from lung tumor tissue.

CDR3 in DNA: TGTGCCAGCAGCTTAGGGGCTCTCGCTGAGCAGTTCTTC. Amino acids: CASSLGALAEQFF. This chain connects TRBV7-2 to TRBJ2-1; D unresolved. V was pared by 1 base and J by 9 bases, with 10 bases between. The CDR3 extends over 13 amino acids. Germline V gene sequence: CDR1 SGHTA, CDR2 FQGNSA.